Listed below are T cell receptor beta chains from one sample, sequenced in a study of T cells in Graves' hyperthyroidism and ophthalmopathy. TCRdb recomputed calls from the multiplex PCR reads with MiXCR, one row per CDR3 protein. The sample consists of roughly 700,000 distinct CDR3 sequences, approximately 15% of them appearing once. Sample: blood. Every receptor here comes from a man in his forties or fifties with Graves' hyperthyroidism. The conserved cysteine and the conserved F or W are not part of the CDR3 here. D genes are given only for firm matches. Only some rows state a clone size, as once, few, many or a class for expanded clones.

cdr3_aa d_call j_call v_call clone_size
SARDTGLAGGRETQY TRBD2 TRBJ2-5 TRBV20-1 NA
ASSTDGQETQY NA TRBJ2-5 TRBV28 many
ASSIILDTEAF NA TRBJ1-1 TRBV19 NA
ASSLRTENTEAF NA TRBJ1-1 TRBV28 many
ASSLQSGRRIEQF TRBD2 TRBJ2-1 TRBV14 NA
ASRTGTSGRNEQY TRBD2 TRBJ2-7 TRBV6-1 few
ASSLRLAGISTDTQY TRBD2 TRBJ2-3 TRBV7-2 many
ASSVVQGAYEQY TRBD1 TRBJ2-7 TRBV6-2/TRBV6-3 few
ASSFRRESLNEQF TRBD2 TRBJ2-1 TRBV27 many
ASSLGAGAGANVLT NA TRBJ2-6 TRBV7-3 many
ASSLRPGTGELF NA TRBJ2-2 TRBV12-3/TRBV12-4 many
ATSGFPRDGSEQY NA TRBJ2-7 TRBV24-1 NA
ASSLPVNYGYT NA TRBJ1-2 TRBV28 many
ASCQVGEVGFTYNEQF NA TRBJ2-1 TRBV27 NA
SARPSGRVYEQY TRBD2 TRBJ2-7 TRBV20-1 few
ASSELDKGKNTEAF NA TRBJ1-1 TRBV6-1 many
ASRLHTGVNEQY TRBD1 TRBJ2-7 TRBV28 many
ASSHARFGTYEQY NA TRBJ2-7 TRBV2 NA
ASSETGKTGNTIY NA TRBJ1-3 TRBV6-1 few
ASSIVYSWMRTDTQY NA TRBJ2-3 TRBV19 NA
ASSRGTGPNTGELF TRBD1 TRBJ2-2 TRBV3-1 many
AISSSYEQY NA TRBJ2-7 TRBV10-3 few
ASSRDRAASPLH TRBD1 TRBJ1-6 TRBV27 few
ASSQLQETQY NA TRBJ2-5 TRBV28 many
ASSSQTGGRYNEQF TRBD1 TRBJ2-1 TRBV18 many
ACSSGETQY NA TRBJ2-5 TRBV7-3 few
VSRDLFDTEAF NA TRBJ1-1 TRBV19 NA
ASSVGSSGDYNEQF TRBD2 TRBJ2-1 TRBV9 many
SASGAAYEQY NA TRBJ2-7 TRBV20-1 many
ASSLQGGRVVNEKLF TRBD1 TRBJ1-4 TRBV28 many
ASSLRTSGPNNEQF TRBD2 TRBJ2-1 TRBV28 many
ASSLTGAYGYT TRBD1 TRBJ1-2 TRBV27 many
ASSQEGLAGGGLNYEQY TRBD2 TRBJ2-7 TRBV3-1 few
ASSIYSGSNPGNEQF TRBD2 TRBJ2-1 TRBV11-3 few
ASKPGENTGELF NA TRBJ2-2 TRBV2 many
ASRLTGGSEAF TRBD1 TRBJ1-1 TRBV28 many
ASTPGTANTEAF NA TRBJ1-1 TRBV6-1 many